This T cell receptor (beta chain) was profiled in a study of response to subunit inactivated influenza vaccine. TCRdb reprocessed the RT-PCR reads via MiXCR and lists one record per CDR3 protein. The data contain 800,000 to 1,000,000 distinct CDR3 sequences, 21% of them seen just once; the ten biggest clones take up 10%. The germline CDR1 and CDR2 sequences are MDHEN and SYDVKM. This CDR3 is built from 11 residues. V lost 7 bases to trimming and J lost 5 bases, with 8 bases between them. The V call is TRBV28, the J call TRBJ2-5; D is unclear. The source is a middle-aged man who received an inactivated influenza vaccine. The sample was PBMCs from blood, taken 5 days after vaccination. The CDR3 bases are TGTGCCAGCACTCTATCTGAGACCCAGTACTTC. The encoded protein is CASTLSETQYF.